What follows are 18 T cell receptor beta chains derived from one specimen sequenced in a study of blood T cell repertoires in COVID-19. Clones were read by immunoSEQ multiplex PCR, and TCRdb kept only the in-frame ones, dropping some. The repertoire has about 45,000 clones, roughly nine tenths of them found once; the top ten carry over 5%. Sequenced sample: peripheral blood. The receptors come from a human donor in a cohort sampled during active COVID-19.

This clone showed up just once. The J gene is TRBJ1-6, the V gene TRBV10-3, with 10 bases lining up with TRBD1. CDR1 and CDR2 from the germline V gene are ENHRY and SYGVKD. With 3 bases clipped from V and 7 bases from J, the junction kept 6 bases outside the gene matches. This CDR3 has 16 amino acids. The CDR3 loop reads CAISEPGTGVNSPLHF. The CDR3 DNA reads TGTGCCATCAGTGAACCCGGGACAGGGGTGAATTCACCCCTCCACTTT.

The chain combines TRBV15 with TRBJ1-1, with TRBD1 identical over 8 bases. This CDR3 has 14 amino acids. The V segment lost 3 bases and the J segment 5 bases; nucleotides outside the gene matches: 5. The germline CDR1 and CDR2 sequences are LNHNV and YYDKDF (reference sequence). DNA for the CDR3: TGTGCCACCAGCAGGGACAGGGAGGTTACTGAAGCTTTCTTT. This gives the protein CATSRDREVTEAFF.

The chain combines TRBV6-5 with TRBJ2-3, with D perhaps matching TRBD2 (7 bases). Germline CDR1 and CDR2: MNHEY and SVGAGI. CDR3 length: 15 residues. Written as DNA, the CDR3 is TGTGCGTTAGGCAGGGAGGTAGGGGGGGCAGATACGCAGTATTTT. Amino acids: CALGREVGGADTQYF.

This clone is a singleton in its sample. The rearrangement joins TRBV15 to TRBJ2-7; 10 nucleotides line up with TRBD2. Germline V gene sequence: CDR1 LNHNV, CDR2 YYDKDF (reference sequence). The CDR3 contains 17 residues. Trimming took 0 bases from V and 2 from J; bases not matched to a gene: 7. The CDR3 DNA follows: TGTGCCACCAGCAGAGAACTTTCTAGCGGGGGAACCTACGAGCAGTACTTC. Amino acids: CATSRELSSGGTYEQYF.

The rearrangement links TRBV15 to TRBJ2-7; a possible D gene is TRBD2 (5 bases). Germline CDR1 is LNHNV and CDR2 is YYDKDF (reference sequence). The CDR3 has 13 amino acids. V dropped 8 bases and J dropped 3 bases, with 14 bases sitting between them. The CDR3 spells CATGNSADYEQYF. CDR3 nucleotides: TGTGCCACCGGTAATAGCGCGGACTACGAGCAGTACTTC. Full variable domain (missing parts from reference TRBV15 and TRBJ2-7): DAMVIQNPRYQVTQFGKPVTLSCSQTLNHNVMYWYQQKSSQAPKLLFHYYDKDFNNEADTPDNFQSRRPNTSFCFLDIRSPGLGDTAMYLCATGNSADYEQYFGPGTRLTVT.

The chain carries TRBV5-1 and TRBJ2-7; tentative D call: TRBD1 (6 bases). V dropped 4 bases and J dropped 6 bases, with 17 bases sitting between them. CDR3 length equals 14 residues. CDR1 is SGHRS, CDR2 YFSETQ, per germline. CDR3 amino acids: CASSRGQQSIEQYF. As DNA, the CDR3 is TGCGCCAGCAGCCGAGGACAGCAGAGTATCGAGCAGTACTTC.

This clone was counted once. The J gene is TRBJ2-3, the V gene TRBV28; tentatively, D is TRBD1 (6 bases). CDR3 length: 14 amino acids. Trimming took 3 bases from V and 3 from J, leaving 10 bases between them. The germline V gene encodes CDR1 MDHEN and CDR2 SYDVKM. This chain's CDR3 is CASSFRQETDTQYF. The CDR3 coding sequence is TGTGCCAGCAGTTTCCGACAGGAGACAGATACGCAGTATTTT. Based on the CDR3 plus reference TRBV28 and TRBJ2-3, the full variable domain is DVKVTQSSRYLVKRTGEKVFLECVQDMDHENMFWYRQDPGLGLRLIYFSYDVKMKEKGDIPEGYSVSREKKERFSLILESASTNQTSMYLCASSFRQETDTQYFGPGTRLTVL.

This sequence joins TRBV5-4 and TRBJ1-1, with D possibly being TRBD1 (5 bases). The CDR3 sequence is 17 residues long. V dropped 4 bases and J dropped 0 bases, with 19 bases sitting between them. Germline values: CDR1 SGHNT, CDR2 YYREEE (reference sequence). The CDR3, as DNA: TGTGCCAGCAGCCCCCAAGGGGCGGGGACCCTGAACACTGAAGCTTTCTTT. It codes for CASSPQGAGTLNTEAFF.

V and J are TRBV10-3 and TRBJ1-2, with TRBD1 matching 8 bases. The V segment lost 2 bases and the J segment 4 bases; nucleotides outside the gene matches: 6. Germline assignment: CDR1 ENHRY and CDR2 SYGVKD. The CDR3 extends over 15 amino acids. The CDR3 here is CAISEGQGLGYGYTF. The CDR3 DNA follows: TGTGCCATCAGTGAGGGACAGGGCCTTGGCTATGGCTACACCTTC.

The chain links TRBV7-3 to TRBJ1-2; the D gene is possibly TRBD1 (5 bases). Germline V gene lookup returns CDR1 SGHTA and CDR2 FQGTGA. Trimming shortened V by 2 bases and J by 6 bases, and 7 bases separated the two germline ends. This CDR3 is built from 12 residues. The DNA for the CDR3 is TGTGCCAGCAGCTTACAGGGTGATGGCTACACCTTC. Translated: CASSLQGDGYTF.

V gene TRBV5-4 combines with J gene TRBJ1-4, with TRBD1 as a possible D gene (5 bases). V was cut by 0 bases and J by 7 bases, with 10 bases left in between. The germline gives CDR1 SGHNT, CDR2 YYREEE (reference sequence). The CDR3 contains 14 residues. The CDR3, as DNA: TGTGCCAGCAGCTTGGACCAGGGAACTGAAAAACTGTTTTTT. Translation gives CASSLDQGTEKLFF.

V and J are TRBV9 and TRBJ2-7, with unresolved D. The CDR3 consists of 15 residues. V was trimmed by 4 bases and J by 0 bases, leaving 14 bases between them. Germline lookup yields CDR1 SGDLS and CDR2 YYNGEE. CDR3 in DNA: TGTGCCAGCAGCCGACAACCCAAAAACTCCTACGAGCAGTACTTC. This encodes CASSRQPKNSYEQYF.

The rearrangement joins TRBV4-1 to TRBJ2-7, with 11 bases matching TRBD1. The CDR3 totals 14 residues. The ends lost 2 bases at V and 6 bases at J; junction bases unmatched: 3. Germline V gene sequence: CDR1 MGHRA, CDR2 YSYEKL. The CDR3 here is CASSQPGQGGEQYF. In DNA form, the CDR3 reads TGCGCCAGCAGCCAACCGGGACAGGGGGGCGAGCAGTACTTC.

The V call is TRBV7-9, the J call TRBJ2-3, with TRBD2 matching over 7 bases. From germline, CDR1 is SEHNR and CDR2 FQNEAQ (reference sequence). This CDR3 spans 17 amino acids. V trimming: 6 bases; J trimming: 2 bases; junction bases outside the gene matches: 14. CDR3 loop: CASSPNPLALITDTQYF. The CDR3 DNA reads TGTGCCAGCAGTCCGAATCCACTAGCGCTCATCACAGATACGCAGTATTTT.

The chain's CDR3 is CASSPVRTRTQPQHF. The CDR3 DNA follows: TGTGCCAGCAGCCCTGTCAGGACACGGACCCAGCCCCAGCATTTT. V usage is TRBV7-8 and J usage is TRBJ1-5; D perhaps matches TRBD1 (5 bases). There are 15 residues in the CDR3. V was trimmed by 5 bases and J by 7 bases, leaving 18 bases between them. Per germline, CDR1 SGHVS and CDR2 FQNEAQ.

The CDR3 region has the DNA TGTGCCAGCAACAAAGCCGGGGGACAGCAATCACCCCTCCACTTT. It is translated as CASNKAGGQQSPLHF. This chain connects TRBV5-6 to TRBJ1-6; 7 bases align to TRBD1. Trimming removed 6 bases from V and 10 bases from J; junction bases left unmatched: 13. The CDR3 covers 15 residues. The germline V gene has CDR1 SGHDT and CDR2 YYEEEE. The whole variable domain, filled in from reference TRBV5-6 and TRBJ1-6, reads DAGVTQSPTHLIKTRGQQVTLRCSPKSGHDTVSWYQQALGQGPQFIFQYYEEEERQRGNFPDRFSGHQFPNYSSELNVNALLLGDSALYLCASNKAGGQQSPLHFGNGTRLTVT.

This clone was seen only once. As DNA, the CDR3 is TGTGCCAGCAGCTTAGCGCTACAGGGTGCAGGAGGCTACACCTTC. This translates into CASSLALQGAGGYTF. This sequence joins TRBV11-1 and TRBJ1-2, with D possibly being TRBD1 (6 bases). The ends were cut back, 0 bases at V and 8 bases at J, with 16 bases in the middle. Looked up from germline, CDR1 is SGHAT and CDR2 is FQDESV (reference sequence). The CDR3 is 15 residues long.

The chain is built from TRBV7-9 and TRBJ2-5, with D tentatively TRBD1 (5 bases). V lost 5 bases and J lost 0, with 19 bases in between. This CDR3 is 17 amino acids long. Germline-derived CDR1 and CDR2 are SEHNR and FQNEAQ (reference sequence). The CDR3 bases are TGTGCCAGCAGCCCCCCTCTGGCAGGGTCGTACCAAGAGACCCAGTACTTC. This encodes CASSPPLAGSYQETQYF.